This T cell receptor (beta chain) was observed in a study of PD-L1 blockade in urothelial cancer. The CDR3 totals 15 residues. CDR1 is SNHLY, CDR2 FYNNEI, per germline. V shed 10 bases, J shed 7 bases, and the junction held 14 bases outside the gene matches. With regard to this clone: Its antigen is unidentified.

Study-level results: Better survival was forecast by a pretreatment blood TCR clonality below the median.

Clones were sequenced by immunoSEQ multiplex PCR, and TCRdb holds only the in-frame ones, with some missing. The table has 35,000 to 55,000 clones, 88% seen once. The study enrolled patients with locally advanced or metastatic urothelial carcinoma. Patients yielded 1 to 8 samples each, pretreatment and on-treatment. The V gene is TRBV2, the J gene TRBJ2-2; 8 positions match TRBD2. The clonotype comes from a woman aged 55-75 years with urothelial cancer. Material: PBMCs, obtained around atezolizumab (anti-PD-L1) treatment. The DNA for the CDR3 is TGTGCCACCTCAGCGGCAGCGGGAGTCGTCGGGGAGCTGTTTTTT. Encoded protein: CATSAAAGVVGELFF. Together with reference TRBV2 and TRBJ2-2, the CDR3 gives the full variable domain: EPEVTQTPSHQVTQMGQEVILRCVPISNHLYFYWYRQILGQKVEFLVSFYNNEISEKSEIFDDQFSVERPDGSNFTLKIRSTKLEDSAMYFCATSAAAGVVGELFFGEGSRLTVL.